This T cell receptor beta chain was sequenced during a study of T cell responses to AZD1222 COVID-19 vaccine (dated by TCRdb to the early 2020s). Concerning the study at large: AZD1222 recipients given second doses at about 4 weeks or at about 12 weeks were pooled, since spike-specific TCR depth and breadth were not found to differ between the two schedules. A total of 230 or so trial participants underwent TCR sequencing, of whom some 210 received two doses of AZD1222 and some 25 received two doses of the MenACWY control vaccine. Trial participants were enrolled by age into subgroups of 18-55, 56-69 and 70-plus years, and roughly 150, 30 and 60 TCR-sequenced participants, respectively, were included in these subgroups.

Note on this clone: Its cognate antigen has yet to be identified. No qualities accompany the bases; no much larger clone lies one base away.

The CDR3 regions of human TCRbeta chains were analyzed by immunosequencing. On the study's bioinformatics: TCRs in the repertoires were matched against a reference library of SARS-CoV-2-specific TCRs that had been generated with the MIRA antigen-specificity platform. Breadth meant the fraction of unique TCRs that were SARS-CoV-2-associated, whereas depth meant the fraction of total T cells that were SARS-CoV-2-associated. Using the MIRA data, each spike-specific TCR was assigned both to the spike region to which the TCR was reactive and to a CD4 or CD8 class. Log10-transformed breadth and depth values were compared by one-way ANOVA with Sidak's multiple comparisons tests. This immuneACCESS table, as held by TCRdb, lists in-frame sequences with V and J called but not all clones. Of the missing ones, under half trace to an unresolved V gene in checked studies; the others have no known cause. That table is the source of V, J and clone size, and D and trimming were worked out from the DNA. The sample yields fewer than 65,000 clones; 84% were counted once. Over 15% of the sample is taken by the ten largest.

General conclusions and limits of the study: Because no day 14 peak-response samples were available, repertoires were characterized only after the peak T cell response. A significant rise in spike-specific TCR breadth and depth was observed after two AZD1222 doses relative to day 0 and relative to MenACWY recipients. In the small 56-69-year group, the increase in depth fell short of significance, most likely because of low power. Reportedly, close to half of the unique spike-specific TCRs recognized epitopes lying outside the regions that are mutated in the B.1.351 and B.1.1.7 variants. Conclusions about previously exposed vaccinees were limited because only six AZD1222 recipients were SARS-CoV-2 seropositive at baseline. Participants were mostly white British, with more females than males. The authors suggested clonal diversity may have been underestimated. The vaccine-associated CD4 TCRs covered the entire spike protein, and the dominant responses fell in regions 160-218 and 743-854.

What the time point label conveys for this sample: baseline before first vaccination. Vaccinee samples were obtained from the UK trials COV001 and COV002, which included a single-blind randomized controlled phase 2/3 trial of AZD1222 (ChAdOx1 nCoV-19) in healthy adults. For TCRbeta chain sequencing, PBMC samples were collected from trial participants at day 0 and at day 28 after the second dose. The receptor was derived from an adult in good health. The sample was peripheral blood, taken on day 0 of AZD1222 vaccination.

Here the CDR3 is given as CASSPRGGYAGELFF. The DNA is TGTGCCAGCAGCCCGAGAGGGGGGTATGCCGGGGAGCTGTTTTTT. Here the chain combines TRBV27 and TRBJ2-2; the D segment might be TRBD1 or TRBD2, since each matches 6 bases. From its cysteine to its phenylalanine, the CDR3 spans 15 amino acids. The sequence is cut down to CDR3 DNA, 45 bases in frame from base 1. CDR1 is given as MNHEY and CDR2 as SMNVEV, both from the germline V gene (reference sequence). The V and J ends are trimmed by 6 bases and 6 bases, leaving 17 bases between them.